Each of the 2 T cell receptor beta chains below was sequenced from the same sample in a study of glioma-infiltrating T cells after dendritic cell vaccination (dated by TCRdb to the mid-2010s). The library was obtained by the immunoSEQ multiplex PCR assay. TCRdb provides this immuneACCESS table in a form limited to in-frame rearrangements. Some clones are lacking; in checked studies, under half of them reflect an unresolved V gene, and why the rest are absent is not known. The sample includes tens of thousands of clones, with roughly 82% observed a single time. The ten biggest clones cover about 2% of the sample. This material consisted of blood, taken before dendritic cell vaccination. All receptors derive from a human donor with glioblastoma.

V is TRBV6-5 and J is TRBJ1-1; perhaps TRBD1 as D (6 bases). The CDR3 spans 14 residues. The germline V and J ends were trimmed by 4 bases and 0 bases, with 9 bases remaining between them. The germline V gene has CDR1 MNHEY and CDR2 SVGAGI. Written as DNA, the CDR3 is TGTGCCAGCAGTTGGGGACAAATGAACACTGAAGCTTTCTTT. As protein: CASSWGQMNTEAFF.

The chain combines TRBV9 with TRBJ2-6; 8 bases agree with TRBD2. There are 22 residues in the CDR3. V shed 4 bases, J shed 1 base, and the junction held 22 bases outside the gene matches. CDR1 SGDLS and CDR2 YYNGEE come from the germline V gene. The DNA of the CDR3 is TGTGCCAGCAGCCCCCGCTCCGTGATTGCGGCTAGCGGGTTTTCTGGGGCCAACGTCCTGACTTTC. Translated, it gives CASSPRSVIAASGFSGANVLTF.